This T cell receptor (beta chain) was recovered during a study of T cell responses to AZD1222 COVID-19 vaccine. The length of the CDR3 is 14 residues. V dropped 3 bases and J dropped 5 bases, with 11 bases sitting between them. CDR1 and CDR2 from the germline V gene are WSHSY and SAAADI. The protocol was immunoSEQ multiplex PCR, while the TCRdb copy is restricted to in-frame clones and leaves out a portion. In the table there are about 160,000 clones, roughly nine tenths of which are singletons. This chain joins TRBV10-2 and TRBJ1-3; weak D call: TRBD1 (5 bases). The clonotype was recovered from an adult in good health. The sample was peripheral blood, taken on day 0 of AZD1222 vaccination. The CDR3 DNA reads as TGCGCCAGCAGTGATATCGCAGGGAGAAACACCATATATTTT. Protein product: CASSDIAGRNTIYF.